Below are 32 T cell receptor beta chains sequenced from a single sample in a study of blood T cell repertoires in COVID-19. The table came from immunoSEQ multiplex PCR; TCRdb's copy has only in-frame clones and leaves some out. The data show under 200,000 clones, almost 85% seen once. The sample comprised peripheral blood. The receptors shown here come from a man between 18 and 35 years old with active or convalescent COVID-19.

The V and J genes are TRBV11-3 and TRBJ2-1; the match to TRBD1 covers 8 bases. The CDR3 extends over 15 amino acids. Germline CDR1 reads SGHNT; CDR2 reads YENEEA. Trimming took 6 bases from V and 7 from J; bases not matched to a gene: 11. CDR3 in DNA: TGTGCCAGCAGTCACGACAGGGGTCTGGGGAATGAGCAGTTCTTC. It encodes CASSHDRGLGNEQFF.

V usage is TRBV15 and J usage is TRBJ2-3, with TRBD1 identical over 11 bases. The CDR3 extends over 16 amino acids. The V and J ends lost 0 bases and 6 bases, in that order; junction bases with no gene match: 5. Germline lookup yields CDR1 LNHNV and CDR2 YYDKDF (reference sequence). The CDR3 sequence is CATSRERTGGADTQYF. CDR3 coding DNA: TGTGCCACCAGCAGAGAAAGGACAGGGGGCGCGGATACGCAGTATTTT.

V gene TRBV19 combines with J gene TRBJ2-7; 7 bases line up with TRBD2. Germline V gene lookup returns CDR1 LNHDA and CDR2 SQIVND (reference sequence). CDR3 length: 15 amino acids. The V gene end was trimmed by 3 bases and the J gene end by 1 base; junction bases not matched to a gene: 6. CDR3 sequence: CASSITSAGSYEQYF. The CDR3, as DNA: TGTGCCAGTAGTATTACTTCAGCGGGATCCTACGAGCAGTACTTC.

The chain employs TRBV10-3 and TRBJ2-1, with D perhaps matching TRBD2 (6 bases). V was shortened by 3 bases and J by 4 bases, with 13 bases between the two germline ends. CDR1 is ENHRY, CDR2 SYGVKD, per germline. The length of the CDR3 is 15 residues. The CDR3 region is CAISDPGLLYNEQFF. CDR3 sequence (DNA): TGTGCCATCAGTGACCCGGGACTCCTTTACAATGAGCAGTTCTTC.

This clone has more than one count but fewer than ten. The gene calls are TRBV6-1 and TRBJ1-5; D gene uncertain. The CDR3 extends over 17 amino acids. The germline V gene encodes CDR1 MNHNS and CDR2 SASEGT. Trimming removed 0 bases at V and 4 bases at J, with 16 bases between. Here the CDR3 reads CASSEASPTLPNQPQHF. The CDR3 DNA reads TGTGCCAGCAGTGAAGCGTCACCGACTCTCCCTAATCAGCCCCAGCATTTT.

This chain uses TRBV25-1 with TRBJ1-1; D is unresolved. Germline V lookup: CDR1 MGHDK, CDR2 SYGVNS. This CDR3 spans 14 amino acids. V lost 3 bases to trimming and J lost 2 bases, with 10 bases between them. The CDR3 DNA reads TGTGCCAGCAGTGACCCCTCCCTCAACACTGAAGCTTTCTTT. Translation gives CASSDPSLNTEAFF.

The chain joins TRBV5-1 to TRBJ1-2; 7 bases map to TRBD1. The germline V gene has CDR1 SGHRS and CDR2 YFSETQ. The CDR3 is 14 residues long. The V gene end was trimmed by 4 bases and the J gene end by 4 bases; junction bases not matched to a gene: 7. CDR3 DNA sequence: TGCGCCAGCAGCCTGACAGGGCCTCGCTATGGCTACACCTTC. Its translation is CASSLTGPRYGYTF.

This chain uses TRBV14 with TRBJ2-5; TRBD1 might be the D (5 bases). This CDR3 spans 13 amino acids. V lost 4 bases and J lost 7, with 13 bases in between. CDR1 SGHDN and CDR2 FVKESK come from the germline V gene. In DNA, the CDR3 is TGTGCCAGCAGCCCCCAGGGTGGCGGGACCCAGTACTTC. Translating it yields CASSPQGGGTQYF. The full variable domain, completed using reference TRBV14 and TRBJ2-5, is EAGVTQFPSHSVIEKGQTVTLRCDPISGHDNLYWYRRVMGKEIKFLLHFVKESKQDESGMPNNRFLAERTGGTYSTLKVQPAELEDSGVYFCASSPQGGGTQYFGPGTRLLVL.

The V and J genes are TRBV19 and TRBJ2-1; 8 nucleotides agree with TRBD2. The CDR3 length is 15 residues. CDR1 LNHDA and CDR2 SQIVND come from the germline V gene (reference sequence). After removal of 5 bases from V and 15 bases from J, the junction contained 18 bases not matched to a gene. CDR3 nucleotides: TGTGCCAGTAGTCAACAAACCAGCCAACTAGCGGCTTTGTTCTTC. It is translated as CASSQQTSQLAALFF.

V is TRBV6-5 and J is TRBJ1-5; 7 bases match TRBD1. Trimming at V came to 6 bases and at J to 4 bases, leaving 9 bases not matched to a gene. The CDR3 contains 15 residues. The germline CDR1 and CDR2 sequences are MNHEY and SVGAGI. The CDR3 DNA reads TGTGCCAGCAGCCTACAGGGGCTATTGAATCAGCCCCAGCATTTT. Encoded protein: CASSLQGLLNQPQHF.

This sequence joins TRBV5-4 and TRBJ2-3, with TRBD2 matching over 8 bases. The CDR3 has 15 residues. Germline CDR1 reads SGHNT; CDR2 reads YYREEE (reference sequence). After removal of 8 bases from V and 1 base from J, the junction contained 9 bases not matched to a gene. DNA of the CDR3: TGTGCCAGTTTATCTGGGACTAGGGGCACAGATACGCAGTATTTT. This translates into CASLSGTRGTDTQYF.

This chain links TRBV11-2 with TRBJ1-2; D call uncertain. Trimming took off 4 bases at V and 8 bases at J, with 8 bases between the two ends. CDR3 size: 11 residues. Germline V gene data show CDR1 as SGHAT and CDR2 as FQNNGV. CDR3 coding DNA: TGTGCCAGCAGCTATTTGGGCGGCTACACCTTC. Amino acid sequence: CASSYLGGYTF.

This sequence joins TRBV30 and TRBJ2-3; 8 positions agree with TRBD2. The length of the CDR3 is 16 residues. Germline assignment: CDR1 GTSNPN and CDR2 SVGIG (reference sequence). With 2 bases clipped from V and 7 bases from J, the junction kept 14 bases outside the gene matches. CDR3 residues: CAWSPPRAGAGNTQYF. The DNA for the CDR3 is TGTGCCTGGAGTCCCCCTCGAGCGGGGGCAGGAAATACGCAGTATTTT.

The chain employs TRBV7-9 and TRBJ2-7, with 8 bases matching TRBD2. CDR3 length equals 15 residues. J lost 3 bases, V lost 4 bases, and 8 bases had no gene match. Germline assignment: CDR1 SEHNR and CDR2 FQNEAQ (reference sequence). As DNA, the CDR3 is TGTGCCAGCAGCTCCACCGGGACTAGGTACTACGAGCAGTACTTC. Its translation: CASSSTGTRYYEQYF.

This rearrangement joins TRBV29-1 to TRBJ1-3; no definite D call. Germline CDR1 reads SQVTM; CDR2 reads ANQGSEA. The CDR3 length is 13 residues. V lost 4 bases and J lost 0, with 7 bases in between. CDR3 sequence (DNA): TGCAGCGTTGCCCCCAGCTCTGGAAACACCATATATTTT. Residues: CSVAPSSGNTIYF.

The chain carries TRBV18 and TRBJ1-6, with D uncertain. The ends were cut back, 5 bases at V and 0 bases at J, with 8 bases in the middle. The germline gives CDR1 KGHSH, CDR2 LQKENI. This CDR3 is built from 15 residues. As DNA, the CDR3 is TGTGCCAGCTCATCCCTGAGCTCCTATAATTCACCCCTCCACTTT. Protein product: CASSSLSSYNSPLHF.

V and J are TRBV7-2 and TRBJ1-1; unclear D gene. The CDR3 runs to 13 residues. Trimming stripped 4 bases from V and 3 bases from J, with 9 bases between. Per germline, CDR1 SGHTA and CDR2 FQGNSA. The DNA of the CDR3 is TGTGCCAGCAGCTCCTTGAGGGACACTGAAGCTTTCTTT. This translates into CASSSLRDTEAFF.

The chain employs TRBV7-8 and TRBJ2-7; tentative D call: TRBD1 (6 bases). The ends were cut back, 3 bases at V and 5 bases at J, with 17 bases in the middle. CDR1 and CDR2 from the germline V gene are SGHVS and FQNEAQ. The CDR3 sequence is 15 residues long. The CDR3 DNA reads TGTGCCAGCAGCTTTTTTCAGGGGCCAGGGGACGAGCAGTACTTC. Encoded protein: CASSFFQGPGDEQYF.

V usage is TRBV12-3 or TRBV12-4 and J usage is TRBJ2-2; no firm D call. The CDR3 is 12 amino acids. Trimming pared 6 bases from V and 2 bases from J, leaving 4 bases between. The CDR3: CASSLNTGELFF. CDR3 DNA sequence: TGTGCCAGCAGCCTTAACACCGGGGAGCTGTTTTTT.

DNA of the CDR3: TGCGCCAGCAGTGAGTCGGAGGAAGGGAATGAGCAGTTCTTC. Translation gives CASSESEEGNEQFF. This rearrangement joins TRBV10-1 to TRBJ2-1, with a weak D call TRBD2 (5 bases). Germline CDR1 WNHNN, CDR2 SYGVQD (reference sequence). The V end lost 0 bases, the J end lost 7 bases, and 10 bases lay between the germline ends. The CDR3 totals 14 residues.

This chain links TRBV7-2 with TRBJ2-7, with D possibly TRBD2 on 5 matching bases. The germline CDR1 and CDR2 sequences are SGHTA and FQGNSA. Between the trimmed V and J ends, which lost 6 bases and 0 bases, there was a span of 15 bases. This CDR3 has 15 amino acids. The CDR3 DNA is TGTGCCAGCAGGCGGGCCGGGCTCAGCTCCTACGAGCAGTACTTC. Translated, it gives CASRRAGLSSYEQYF.

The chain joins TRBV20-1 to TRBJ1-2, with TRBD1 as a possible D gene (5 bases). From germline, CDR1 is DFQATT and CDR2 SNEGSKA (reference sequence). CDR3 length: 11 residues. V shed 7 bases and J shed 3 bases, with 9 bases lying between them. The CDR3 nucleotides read TGCAGTGGGGTCAGGGACTATGGCTACACCTTC. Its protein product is CSGVRDYGYTF.

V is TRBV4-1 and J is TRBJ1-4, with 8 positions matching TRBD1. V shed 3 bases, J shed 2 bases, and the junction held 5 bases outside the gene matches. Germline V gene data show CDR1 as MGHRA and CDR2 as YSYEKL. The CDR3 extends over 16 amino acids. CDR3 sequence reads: CASSQDRDRTNEKLFF. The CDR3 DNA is TGCGCCAGCAGCCAGGACAGGGACCGCACTAATGAAAAACTGTTTTTT.

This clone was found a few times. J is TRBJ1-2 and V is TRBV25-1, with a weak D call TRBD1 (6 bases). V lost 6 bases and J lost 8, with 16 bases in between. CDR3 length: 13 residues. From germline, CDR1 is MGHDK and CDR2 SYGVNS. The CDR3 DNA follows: TGTGCCAGCAGGAGGGGCACAGGGTCGGGCTACACCTTC. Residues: CASRRGTGSGYTF.

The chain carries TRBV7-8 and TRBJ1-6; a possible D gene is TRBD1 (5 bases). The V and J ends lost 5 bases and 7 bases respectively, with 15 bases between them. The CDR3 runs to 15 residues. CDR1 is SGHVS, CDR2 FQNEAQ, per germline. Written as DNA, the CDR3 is TGTGCCAGCAGCCTAGTTGGGGCGGTAAATTCACCCCTCCACTTT. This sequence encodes CASSLVGAVNSPLHF.

The DNA of the CDR3 is TGCGCCAGCAGCACCGCGGGTACAGATACGCAGTATTTT. Encoded protein: CASSTAGTDTQYF. The chain uses TRBV5-1 and TRBJ2-3; D perhaps matches TRBD2 (5 bases). Looked up from germline, CDR1 is SGHRS and CDR2 is YFSETQ. The CDR3 runs 13 residues. V lost 4 bases to trimming and J lost 3 bases, with 9 bases between them.

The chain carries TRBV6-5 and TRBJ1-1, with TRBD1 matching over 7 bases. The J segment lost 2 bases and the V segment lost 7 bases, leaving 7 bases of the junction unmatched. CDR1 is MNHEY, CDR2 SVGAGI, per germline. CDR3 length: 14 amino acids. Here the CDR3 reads CASTMTGQNTEAFF. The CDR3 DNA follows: TGTGCCAGCACTATGACAGGGCAAAACACTGAAGCTTTCTTT.

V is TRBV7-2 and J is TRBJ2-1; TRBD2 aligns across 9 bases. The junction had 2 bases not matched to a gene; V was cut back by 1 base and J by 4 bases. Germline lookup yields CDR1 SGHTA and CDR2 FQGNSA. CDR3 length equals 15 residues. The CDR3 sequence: CASSLGLAGYNEQFF. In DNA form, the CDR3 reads TGTGCCAGCAGCTTAGGGCTAGCGGGGTACAATGAGCAGTTCTTC.

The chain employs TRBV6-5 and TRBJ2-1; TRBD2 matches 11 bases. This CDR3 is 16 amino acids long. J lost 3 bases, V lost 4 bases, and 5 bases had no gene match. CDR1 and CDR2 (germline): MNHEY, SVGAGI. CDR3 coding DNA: TGTGCCAGCAGTTCCCTCACTAGCGGGGGCTACAATGAGCAGTTCTTC. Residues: CASSSLTSGGYNEQFF.

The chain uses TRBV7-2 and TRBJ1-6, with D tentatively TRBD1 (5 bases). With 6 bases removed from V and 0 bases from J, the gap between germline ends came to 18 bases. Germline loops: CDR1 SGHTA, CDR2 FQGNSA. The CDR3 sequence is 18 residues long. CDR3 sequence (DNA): TGTGCCAGCAGTCTAAAACCTCAGGGCGGCTCCTATAATTCACCCCTCCACTTT. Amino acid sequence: CASSLKPQGGSYNSPLHF.

The CDR3 bases are TGTGCCACGGGCCAACAGGGGGCCCACGAGCAGTACTTC. As protein: CATGQQGAHEQYF. V and J are TRBV2 and TRBJ2-7; 9 bases are a match to TRBD1. The CDR3 is made up of 13 amino acids. Germline lookup yields CDR1 SNHLY and CDR2 FYNNEI. J gave up 5 bases and V 10 bases, and 9 bases lay outside the gene matches.

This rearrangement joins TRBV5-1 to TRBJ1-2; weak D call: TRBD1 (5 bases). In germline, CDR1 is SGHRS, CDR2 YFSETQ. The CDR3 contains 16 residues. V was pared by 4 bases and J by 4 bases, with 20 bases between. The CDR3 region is CASSAIPGGAIYGYTF. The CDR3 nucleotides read TGCGCCAGCAGCGCAATACCAGGAGGGGCGATCTATGGCTACACCTTC.